The present entry profiles one T cell receptor beta chain with its context. Antigen unknown. The sample comes from a study of a mutant IDH1 vaccine in newly diagnosed glioma. Overall study: Sex among treated patients split 62.5% male, 37.5% female; mean age was approximately 40 years.

CDR1 is SGHRS, CDR2 YFSETQ, per germline. V shed 5 bases, J shed 7 bases, and the junction held 8 bases outside the gene matches. The CDR3 spans 14 residues. Time point noted: week 47, end of study. The investigators gave 300 ug of mutant IDH1 20-mer peptide in each vaccine dose, together with topical imiquimod. Profiling relied on immunoSEQ multiplex PCR, and the TCRdb table lists in-frame clones only, not all of them. The table lists roughly 43,000 clones, approximately 79% of them singletons. The starting material was PBMCs, obtained from a glioma patient whose treatment included an IDH1 peptide vaccine. The TCR comes from a man between 18 and 29 years old with glioma. Some clones in this sample may be carry-over from other donors' samples. This chain links TRBV5-1 with TRBJ1-2; TRBD1 agrees at 10 bases. The CDR3 spells CASSPGTGELGYTF. The DNA for the CDR3 is TGCGCCAGCAGTCCCGGGACAGGGGAACTTGGCTACACCTTC.